The source of this T cell receptor (beta chain) is a study of neurological immune-mediated disorders (dated by TCRdb to the late 2010s). Background for the entire study: The study compared peripheral blood TCR-beta repertoires of HTLV-I-associated myelopathy (HAM/TSP) patients, multiple sclerosis patients and healthy controls using UMI-based sequencing. The cohort included some 70 subjects: roughly 15 with HAM/TSP, approximately 34 with multiple sclerosis, and 20 or so healthy controls. The 95 to 120 TCR-beta libraries included longitudinal samples, technical triplicates and paired sorted CD4+ and CD8+ T-cell subsets alongside PBMC samples.

Trimmed from V: 6 bases; trimmed from J: 6 bases; junction bases lacking a gene match: 12. There are 15 amino acids in the CDR3, from cysteine to phenylalanine inclusive. Only the CDR3 DNA stays, 45 bases, in frame from base 1. As encoded in the germline V gene, CDR1 is MNHEY while CDR2 is SVGEGT. cDNA synthesis used template-switch 5'RACE with a primer carrying a 10-nucleotide random unique molecular identifier tagging each TCR transcript. Every sequencing run covered 15-18 subjects and yielded more than 170 million TCR-beta sequences. The RNeasy kit was used to extract total RNA. Using the KAPA Real-time Library Amplification kit, TCR-beta VDJ regions were amplified with primers for the TCR constant region and the 5'RACE anchor. A first PCR added sample indexes and Illumina adaptors, and a second PCR then raised library yield. After Ampure bead purification, the TCR product of roughly 650 bp was size-selected on a 2% E-gel SizeSelection system. Library quality was checked on a Bioanalyzer, concentration was measured with Qubit, and libraries were quantified with the Kapa Library Quantification kit before pooling. Libraries were sequenced paired-end 2 x 150 bp on an Illumina HiSeq 2500. To increase sequence diversity, about 25-31% phiX was spiked into each library pool. On the authors' methods: The quality-filtered reads were processed with the UMI-based MiGEC pipeline, whose error correction step removed more than 85% of the raw TCR sequences. VDJ genes were aligned to IMGT germline references, and each clonotype was defined by a unique CDR3 amino acid sequence together with V-J genes. Clonal expansion, Shannon diversity and CDR3 relatedness were evaluated with VDJtools (CalcPairwiseDistances, ClusterSamples), while phylogenetic trees were built in CLCbio workbench. A clone was classed as expanded if it had 8 or more unique UMIs, a cutoff based on coefficient-of-variation modelling across technical triplicates. The raw public reads went through TCRdb reprocessing: fastp at Q25, MiXCR clone calling, in-frame beta chains kept. A single entry per CDR3 protein holds the most common genes and DNA from its merged rows. Here the V and J calls rest on TCRdb's processing, not on the authors' analysis. This sample is represented by 77,000 or so distinct CDR3 sequences; about 9% of them were singletons. The leading ten clones occupy 1.5% to 2% of the sample.

This clonotype came up many times. This receptor's antigen is unknown. Base quality data are lacking; no much larger clone is found one base away. The healthy controls were volunteers from blood banks in Maryland, USA. Libraries from unsorted PBMCs were made from 2 million PBMCs kept in RNAlater at -80 degrees C until RNA extraction. Peripheral blood was subjected to Ficoll-Hypaque density gradient centrifugation to isolate PBMCs, which were then cryopreserved in liquid nitrogen. Overall study results and their limits: TCR clonal expansion was greatest in HAM/TSP patients and smallest in MS patients, who ranked below even healthy controls. Expanded clones from different subjects shared no identical CDR3 amino acid sequences, which suggests that TCR-beta repertoires were private in all groups.

The TCR sequence derives from a man in his fifties or sixties in good health. The sample comprised PBMCs. The chain employs TRBV6-2 or TRBV6-3 and TRBJ2-3, with 7 bases matching TRBD1. In nucleotides, the sequence is TGTGCCAGCAGGGGCAGTATGAACAGGGGCGATACGCAGTATTTT. This sequence encodes CASRGSMNRGDTQYF.